Included here is one T cell receptor beta chain sequence, with context. Its binding antigen is unknown. The record has no base qualities; no much larger clone is one base away. Library construction relied on 5' RACE. TCRdb lists the instrument as Illumina HiSeq 2500. A second 7 to 11 cycle PCR used a sample-barcoded 5' primer and a J-beta primer mix. A template-switch 5' adaptor carrying 12 random nucleotides introduced a unique molecular identifier onto each TCR beta cDNA molecule. At least 2.5 million CDR3-containing paired-end reads were obtained from each sample. All of the RNA was converted into first-strand cDNA using the Mint cDNA synthesis kit, with a TRBC-specific oligonucleotide serving as the primer. Following uracil-DNA glycosylase treatment, a first 18-cycle PCR with universal primers M1SS and BC2_uni_R was performed on all cDNA. The study's processing was this. Each sample was normalized by randomly selecting 1 million high-quality reads, each carrying a distinct molecular identifier. Instead of being binned into consensus sequences, reads with shared molecular identifiers were discarded. MiTCR, set to a Q25 quality threshold and the strictest error-elimination algorithm, was used for CDR3 identification, clonotype clustering and error correction. A nonparametric unseen species model with Euler transformation was used to estimate lower-bound total TCR beta diversity. TCRdb redid the processing of the public reads, applying fastp at Q25 and MiXCR, and retained in-frame beta chains. Each entry is one CDR3 protein sequence, shown with its most common DNA and genes. For this entry, the V and J calls and clone size follow TCRdb and not the study's own pipeline. The sample has about 1.8 million distinct CDR3 sequences on record, 49% of them singletons. The ten biggest clones cover 2.1% of the sample.

V drops 1 base and J drops 4 bases, leaving 16 bases in between. Per the germline V gene (reference sequence), LGHDT is the CDR1 and YNNKEL is the CDR2. The CDR3 covers 16 residues, taking in both the cysteine and the phenylalanine. The sequence is cut down to CDR3 DNA, 48 bases in frame from base 1. The source of the sample is a study of blood T cells in healthy people across ages (dated by TCRdb to the mid-2010s). Regarding the complete study: In model experiments, roughly one uniquely barcoded TCR beta cDNA molecule per two T cells was captured by template switching. Using deep sequencing normalized with unique cDNA molecular identifiers, the study measured how TCR beta repertoire diversity changes with age. The donors were split into four age groups: young (average 16 years), middle-aged (39), aged (over 55) and long-lived (roughly 86). Using the same blood draw, the study looked at two additional independent replicas of 1 million unique cDNA reads for two donors, one aged 18 to 30 and the other aged 80 or older. To avoid experimental bias, donors of different ages were randomly spread across the sequencing lanes. Study-wide conclusions, independent of this receptor: Observed TCR beta diversity correlated strongly with the percentage of naive T cells measured by flow cytometry. Because the CMV infection status of the donors was unknown, age-related changes in expanded clonotypes may potentially have been confounded. Since profiling was done on bulk unsorted PBMCs, naive and antigen-experienced compartments could not be conclusively compared. As age increased, observed TCR beta diversity per million T cells dropped in a roughly linear way, and a significant reduction was already evident by age roughly 36. Compared with the aged group, the long-lived group had more naive CD4+ T cells, fewer expanded clones and increased TCR diversity, suggesting age selection. Total diversity estimates from one million sequenced T cells were considered lower bounds and underestimates.

Systemically healthy Caucasian individuals from Russia, some 40 in total and aged roughly 6 to 100 years, were included as donors. Approximately 11 milliliters of peripheral blood were drawn from each donor into EDTA-treated Vacutainer tubes. Ficoll-Paque density-gradient centrifugation was used to isolate PBMCs, with at least 7 million obtained per sample. Trizol reagent was used to extract total RNA from PBMCs, with at least 5 micrograms per sample. Naive CD45RAhigh/CD27high T cell percentages were measured by flow cytometry on a PBMC aliquot from every donor. The clonotype was recovered from a woman in her thirties or forties in good health. Sequenced sample: blood. Recombination linked TRBV3-1 to TRBJ1-1; the D gene cannot be named for sure. The bases are TGTGCCAGCAGCCAAGTAAGCAGGCTTCTCGCCACTGAAGCTTTCTTT. The encoded protein is CASSQVSRLLATEAFF.